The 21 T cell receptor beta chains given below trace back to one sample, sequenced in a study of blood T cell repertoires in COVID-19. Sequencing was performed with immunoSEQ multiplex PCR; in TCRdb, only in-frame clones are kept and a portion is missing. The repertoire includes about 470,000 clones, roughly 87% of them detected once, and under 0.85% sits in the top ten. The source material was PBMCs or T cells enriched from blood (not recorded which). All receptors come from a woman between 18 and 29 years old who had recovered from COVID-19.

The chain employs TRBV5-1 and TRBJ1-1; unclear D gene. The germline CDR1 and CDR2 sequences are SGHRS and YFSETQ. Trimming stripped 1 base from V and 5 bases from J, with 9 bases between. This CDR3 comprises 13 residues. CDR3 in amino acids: CASSLQSLTEAFF. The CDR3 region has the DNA TGCGCCAGCAGCTTGCAGTCCTTGACTGAAGCTTTCTTT.

In DNA, the CDR3 is TGTGCCAGTAGTTTGGGACTATCTGGAAACACCATATATTTT. It encodes CASSLGLSGNTIYF. The chain recombines TRBV19 with TRBJ1-3; weak D call: TRBD1 (5 bases). The CDR3 is made up of 14 amino acids. V lost 5 bases, J lost 1 base, and 9 bases lay in between. Germline V lookup: CDR1 LNHDA, CDR2 SQIVND (reference sequence).

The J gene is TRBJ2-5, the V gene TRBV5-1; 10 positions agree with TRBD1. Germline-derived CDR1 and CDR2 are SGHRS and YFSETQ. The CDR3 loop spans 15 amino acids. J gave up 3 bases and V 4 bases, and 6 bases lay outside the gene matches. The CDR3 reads CASSLTGTGEETQYF. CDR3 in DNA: TGCGCCAGCAGCCTAACTGGGACAGGGGAAGAGACCCAGTACTTC.

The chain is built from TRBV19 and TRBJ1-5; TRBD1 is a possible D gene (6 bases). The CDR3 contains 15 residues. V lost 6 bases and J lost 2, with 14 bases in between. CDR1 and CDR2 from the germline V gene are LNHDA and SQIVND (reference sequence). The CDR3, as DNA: TGTGCCAGTAGACCGACAGGACCGGGCAATCAGCCCCAGCATTTT. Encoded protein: CASRPTGPGNQPQHF.

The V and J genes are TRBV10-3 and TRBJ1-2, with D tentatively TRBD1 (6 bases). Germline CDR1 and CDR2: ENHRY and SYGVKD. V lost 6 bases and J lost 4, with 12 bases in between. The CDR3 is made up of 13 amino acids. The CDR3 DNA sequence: TGTGCCATCAGGGACAGAGACTTCTATGGCTACACCTTC. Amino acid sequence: CAIRDRDFYGYTF.

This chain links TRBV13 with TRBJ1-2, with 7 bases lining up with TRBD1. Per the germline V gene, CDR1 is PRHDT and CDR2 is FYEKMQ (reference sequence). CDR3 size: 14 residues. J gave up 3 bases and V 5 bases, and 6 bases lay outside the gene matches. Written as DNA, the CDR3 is TGTGCCAGCAGCCCGGGACAGATATACTATGGCTACACCTTC. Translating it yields CASSPGQIYYGYTF. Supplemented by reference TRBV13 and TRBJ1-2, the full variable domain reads AAGVIQSPRHLIKEKRETATLKCYPIPRHDTVYWYQQGPGQDPQFLISFYEKMQSDKGSIPDRFSAQQFSDYHSELNMSSLELGDSALYFCASSPGQIYYGYTFGSGTRLTVV.

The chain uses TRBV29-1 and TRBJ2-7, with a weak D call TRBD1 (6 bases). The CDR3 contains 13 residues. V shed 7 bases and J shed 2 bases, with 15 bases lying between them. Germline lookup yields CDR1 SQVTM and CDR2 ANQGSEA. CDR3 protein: CSALQGFPYEQYF. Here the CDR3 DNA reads TGCAGCGCCCTACAGGGATTTCCCTACGAGCAGTACTTC.

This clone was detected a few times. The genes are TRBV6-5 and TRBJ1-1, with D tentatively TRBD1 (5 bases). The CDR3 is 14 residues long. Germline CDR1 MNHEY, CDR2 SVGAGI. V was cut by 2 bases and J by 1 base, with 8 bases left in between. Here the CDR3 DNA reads TGTGCCAGCAGTTACGGCAGGGCGAACACTGAAGCTTTCTTT. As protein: CASSYGRANTEAFF.

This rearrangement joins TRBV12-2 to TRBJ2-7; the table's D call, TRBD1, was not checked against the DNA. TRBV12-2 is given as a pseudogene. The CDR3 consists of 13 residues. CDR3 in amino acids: CASRYRLTYEQYF. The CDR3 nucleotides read TGTGCAAGTCGCTACAGGCTTACCTACGAGCAGTACTTC.

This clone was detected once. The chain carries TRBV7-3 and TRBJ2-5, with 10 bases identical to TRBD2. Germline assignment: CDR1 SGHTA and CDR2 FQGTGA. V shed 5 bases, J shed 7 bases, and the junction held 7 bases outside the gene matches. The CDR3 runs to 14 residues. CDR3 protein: CASSPLAGDGTQYF. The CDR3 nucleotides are TGTGCCAGCAGCCCCCTAGCGGGGGACGGGACCCAGTACTTC.

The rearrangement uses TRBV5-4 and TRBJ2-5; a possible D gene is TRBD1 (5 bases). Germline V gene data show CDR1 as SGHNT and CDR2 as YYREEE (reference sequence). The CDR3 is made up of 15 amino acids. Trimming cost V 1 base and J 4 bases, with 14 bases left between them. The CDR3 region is CASSLRGYPRETQYF. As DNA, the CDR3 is TGTGCCAGCAGCTTGAGGGGTTACCCAAGAGAGACCCAGTACTTC.

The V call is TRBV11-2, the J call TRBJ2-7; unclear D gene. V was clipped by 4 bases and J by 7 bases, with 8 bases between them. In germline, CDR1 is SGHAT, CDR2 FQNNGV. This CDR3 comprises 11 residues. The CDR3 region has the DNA TGTGCCAGCAGCTCCCCCCGGGAGCAGTACTTC. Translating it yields CASSSPREQYF.

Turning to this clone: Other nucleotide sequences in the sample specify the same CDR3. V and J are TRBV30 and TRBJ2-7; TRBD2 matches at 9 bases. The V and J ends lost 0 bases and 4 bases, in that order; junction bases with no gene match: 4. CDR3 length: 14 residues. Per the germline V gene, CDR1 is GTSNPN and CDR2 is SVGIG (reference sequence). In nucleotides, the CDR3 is TGTGCCTGGAGTGTAGGCGGGGGGGCGTACGAGCAGTACTTC. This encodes CAWSVGGGAYEQYF. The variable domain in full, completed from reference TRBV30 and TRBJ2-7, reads SQTIHQWPATLVQPVGSPLSLECTVEGTSNPNLYWYRQAAGRGLQLLFYSVGIGQISSEVPQNLSASRPQDRQFILSSKKLLLSDSGFYLCAWSVGGGAYEQYFGPGTRLTVT.

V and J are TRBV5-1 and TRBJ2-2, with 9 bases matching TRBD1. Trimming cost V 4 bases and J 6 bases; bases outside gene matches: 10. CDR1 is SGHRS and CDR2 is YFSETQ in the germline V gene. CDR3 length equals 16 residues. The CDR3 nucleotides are TGCGCCAGCAGCCTGGACGGACAGGGGAGCGCCGGGGAGCTGTTTTTT. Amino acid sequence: CASSLDGQGSAGELFF.

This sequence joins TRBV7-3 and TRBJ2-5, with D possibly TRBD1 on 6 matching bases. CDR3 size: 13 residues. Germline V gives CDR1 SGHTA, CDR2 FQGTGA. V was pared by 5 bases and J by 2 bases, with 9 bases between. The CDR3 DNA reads TGTGCCAGCAGCGTGGACAGTCAAGAGACCCAGTACTTC. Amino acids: CASSVDSQETQYF.

In DNA form, the CDR3 reads TGTGCCAGCAGACAGGACAGGGCCTACTCGAACGAGCAGTACTTC. This gives the protein CASRQDRAYSNEQYF. V usage is TRBV6-5 and J usage is TRBJ2-7; 8 positions match TRBD1. The CDR3 spans 15 residues. CDR1 and CDR2 from the germline V gene are MNHEY and SVGAGI. Unmatched junction bases numbered 12, after V lost 6 bases and J lost 5 bases.

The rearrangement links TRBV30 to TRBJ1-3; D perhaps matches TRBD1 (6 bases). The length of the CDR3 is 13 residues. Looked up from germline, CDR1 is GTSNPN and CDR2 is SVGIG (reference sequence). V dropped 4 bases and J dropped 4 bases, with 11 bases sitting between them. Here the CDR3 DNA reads TGTGCCTGGAAGGGGGTTGGAGGAAACACCATATATTTT. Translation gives CAWKGVGGNTIYF.

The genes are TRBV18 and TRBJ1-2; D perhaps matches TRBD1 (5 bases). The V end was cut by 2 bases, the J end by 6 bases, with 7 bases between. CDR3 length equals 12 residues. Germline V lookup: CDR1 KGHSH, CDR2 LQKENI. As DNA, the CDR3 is TGTGCCAGCTCACCAGGGGCGGATGGCTACACCTTC. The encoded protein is CASSPGADGYTF. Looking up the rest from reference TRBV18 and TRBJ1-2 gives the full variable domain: NAGVMQNPRHLVRRRGQEARLRCSPMKGHSHVYWYRQLPEEGLKFMVYLQKENIIDESGMPKERFSAEFPKEGPSILRIQQVVRGDSAAYFCASSPGADGYTFGSGTRLTVV.

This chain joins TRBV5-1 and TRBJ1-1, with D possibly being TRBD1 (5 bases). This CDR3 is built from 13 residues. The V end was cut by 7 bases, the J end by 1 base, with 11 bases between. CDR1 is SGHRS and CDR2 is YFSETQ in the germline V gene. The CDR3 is CASRQTENTEAFF. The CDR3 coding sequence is TGCGCCAGCCGCCAGACAGAGAACACTGAAGCTTTCTTT.

DNA for the CDR3: TGTGCCAGCAGTGAAAGACCGGGAGCAGTCCTCCCCCTACATAGCAATCAGCCCCAGCATTTT. It is translated as CASSERPGAVLPLHSNQPQHF. The J gene is TRBJ1-5, the V gene TRBV6-1; no firm D call. The CDR3 sequence is 21 residues long. Trimming stripped 2 bases from V and 0 bases from J, with 26 bases between. The germline gives CDR1 MNHNS, CDR2 SASEGT.

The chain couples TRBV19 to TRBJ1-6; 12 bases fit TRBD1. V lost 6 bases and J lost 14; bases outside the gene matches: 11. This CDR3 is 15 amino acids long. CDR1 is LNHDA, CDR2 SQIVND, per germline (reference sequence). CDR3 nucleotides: TGTGCCAGTAGCCCCGAGGGGACAGGGGGCGCGGCCCTCCACTTT. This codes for CASSPEGTGGAALHF.